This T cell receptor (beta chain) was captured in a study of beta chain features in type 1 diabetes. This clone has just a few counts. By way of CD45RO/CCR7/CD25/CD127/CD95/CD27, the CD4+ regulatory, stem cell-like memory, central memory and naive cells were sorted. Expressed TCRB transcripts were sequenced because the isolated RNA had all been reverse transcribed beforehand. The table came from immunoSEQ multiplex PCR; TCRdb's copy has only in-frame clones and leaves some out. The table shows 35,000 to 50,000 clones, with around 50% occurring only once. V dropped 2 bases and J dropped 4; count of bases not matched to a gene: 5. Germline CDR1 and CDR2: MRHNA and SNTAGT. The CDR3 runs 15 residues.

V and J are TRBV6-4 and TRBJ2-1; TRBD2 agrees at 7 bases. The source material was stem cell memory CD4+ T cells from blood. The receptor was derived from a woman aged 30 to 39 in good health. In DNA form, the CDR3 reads TGTGCCAGCAGTGACGTAGCGGGCGCTTACAATGAGCAGTTCTTC. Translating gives CASSDVAGAYNEQFF.